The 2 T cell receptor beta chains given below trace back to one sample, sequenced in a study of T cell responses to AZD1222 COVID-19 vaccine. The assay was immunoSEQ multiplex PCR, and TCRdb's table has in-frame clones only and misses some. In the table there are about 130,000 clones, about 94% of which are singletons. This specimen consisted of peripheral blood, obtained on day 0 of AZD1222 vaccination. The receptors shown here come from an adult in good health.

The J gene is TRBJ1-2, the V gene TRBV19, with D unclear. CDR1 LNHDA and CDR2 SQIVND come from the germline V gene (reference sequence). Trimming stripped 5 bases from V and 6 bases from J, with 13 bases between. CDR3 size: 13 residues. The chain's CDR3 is CASSRDWADGYTF. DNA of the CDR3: TGTGCCAGTAGTCGTGATTGGGCCGATGGCTACACCTTC. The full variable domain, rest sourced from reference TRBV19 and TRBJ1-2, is DGGITQSPKYLFRKEGQNVTLSCEQNLNHDAMYWYRQDPGQGLRLIYYSQIVNDFQKGDIAEGYSVSREKKESFPLTVTSAQKNPTAFYLCASSRDWADGYTFGSGTRLTVV.

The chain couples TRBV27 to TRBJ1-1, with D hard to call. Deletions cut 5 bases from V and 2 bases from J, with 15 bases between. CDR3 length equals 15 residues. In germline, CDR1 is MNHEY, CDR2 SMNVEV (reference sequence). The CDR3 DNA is TGTGCCAGCAGTCTTCTCGGGGTGGGAAACACTGAAGCTTTCTTT. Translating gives CASSLLGVGNTEAFF.